This T cell receptor (beta chain) appears in the sequencing data of a study of OX40 agonist ivuxolimab in advanced cancers. Study-level information: Hepatocellular carcinoma, melanoma, renal cell or head and neck cancer occurred in dose-escalation patients.

Measured with immunoSEQ multiplex PCR; TCRdb has only the in-frame clones, and not every one. The data show around 33,000 clones, over 85% seen once. Trimming stripped 0 bases from V and 3 bases from J, with 16 bases between. The CDR3 sequence is 16 residues long. CDR1 is SGHDT, CDR2 YYEEEE, per germline. The sequencing here drew on CD4+ or CD8+ T cells sorted from blood, taken in a trial of the OX40 agonist ivuxolimab. This clonotype was obtained from an adult with an advanced solid tumor such as melanoma, head and neck, liver or kidney cancer. V is TRBV5-6 and J is TRBJ2-7; D perhaps matches TRBD1 (6 bases). The CDR3: CASSLDPAGDIYEQYF. The CDR3 nucleotides are TGTGCCAGCAGCTTGGACCCGGCAGGGGATATCTACGAGCAGTACTTC.